This section outlines one TCR beta chain sequence together with its context. Antigen unknown. Germline V lookup: CDR1 MNHEY, CDR2 SVGEGT. The CDR3 covers 15 residues. Through 5' RACE with UMI labels, the TRB cDNA libraries were prepared. TCRdb re-called the 5' RACE reads; every CDR3 protein appears as one record, without DNA. The sample table sets out under 45,000 distinct CDR3 sequences. The sample belongs to a study of CXCR3-negative and CXCR3-positive naive CD8 T cells. Study information: The TRB read total, 120 million to 150 million, broke down to about 1.5 +/- 0.3 million reads per library.

Study-level results: Once cells were cryopreserved, CXCR3 expression went down partly, and most assays used fresh PBMCs. Both naive subsets, CXCR3-negative and CXCR3-positive, displayed similar TRBV-TRBJ usage, unlike memory cells. The authors found comparable surface CD5 between naive subsets and inferred TCR strength from TRB CDR3 properties.

The chain joins TRBV6-2 or TRBV6-3 to TRBJ1-5. Sequenced input: memory CD8+ T cells from blood. The TCR originated in a human donor in good health. Some clones in this sample may be carry-over from other donors' samples. The CDR3 loop reads CASTPMRGLDQPQHF.